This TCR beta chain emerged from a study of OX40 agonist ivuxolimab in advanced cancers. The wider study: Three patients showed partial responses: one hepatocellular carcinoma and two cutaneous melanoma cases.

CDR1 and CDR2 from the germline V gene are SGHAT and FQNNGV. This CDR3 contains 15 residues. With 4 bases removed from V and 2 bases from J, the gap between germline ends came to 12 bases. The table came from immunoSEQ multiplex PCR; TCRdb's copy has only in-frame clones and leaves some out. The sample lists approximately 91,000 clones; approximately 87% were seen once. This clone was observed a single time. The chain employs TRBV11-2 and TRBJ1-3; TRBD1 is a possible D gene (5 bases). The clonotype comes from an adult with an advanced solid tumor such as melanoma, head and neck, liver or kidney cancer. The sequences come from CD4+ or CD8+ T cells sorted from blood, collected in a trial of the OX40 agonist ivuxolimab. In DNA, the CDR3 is TGTGCCAGCAGCTCCCTCGGACACCCTGGAAACACCATATATTTT. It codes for CASSSLGHPGNTIYF.